A single sample gave rise to the 22 T cell receptor beta chains below, sequenced in a study of spatial heterogeneity in lung cancer. Specified time point: blood at routine non-recurrence follow-up after resection. TCRdb redid the calling of the 5' RACE reads with MiXCR, one entry per CDR3 protein. Counted here are 25,000 or so distinct CDR3 sequences, 5.4% occurring once; the ten biggest clones make up 20% to 25%. Sequenced here: PBMCs, sampled at follow-up. The receptors derive from a female donor with early-stage non-small cell lung cancer.

Ten or more counts support this clonotype. This sequence joins TRBV12-3 or TRBV12-4 and TRBJ2-2; 12 bases are shared with TRBD2. Trimming cost V 6 bases and J 6 bases; bases outside gene matches: 2. The CDR3 runs 14 residues. In DNA, the CDR3 is TGTGCCAGCAGCCTAGCGGGGGGGCCCGGGGAGCTGTTTTTT. Protein product: CASSLAGGPGELFF.

This clonotype was detected many times. The V call is TRBV12-3 or TRBV12-4, the J call TRBJ2-7; 7 bases are a match to TRBD2. This CDR3 spans 12 amino acids. With 7 bases clipped from V and 7 bases from J, the junction kept 7 bases outside the gene matches. The CDR3 region has the DNA TGTGCCAGCAACCAGATGGGGGGGGAGCAGTACTTC. Its translation is CASNQMGGEQYF.

This clonotype was counted at least ten times. The chain carries TRBV27 and TRBJ1-1; D remains unclear. The CDR3 is 15 residues long. In germline, CDR1 is MNHEY, CDR2 SMNVEV (reference sequence). V was cut by 7 bases and J by 7 bases, with 22 bases left in between. CDR3 bases: TGTGCCAGCAAAGGATCCACGGACCCTACGGGTGAAGCTTTCTTT. It encodes CASKGSTDPTGEAFF.

This clonotype was detected ten times or more. This chain joins TRBV6-6 and TRBJ2-7, with a tentative D call TRBD2 (5 bases). The germline gives CDR1 MNHNY, CDR2 SVGAGI (reference sequence). V lost 4 bases and J lost 3, with 16 bases in between. The CDR3 has 15 amino acids. CDR3 bases: TGTGCCAGCAGTTCCGTGGTGGGAGCATACTACGAGCAGTACTTC. Its protein is CASSSVVGAYYEQYF.

This clonotype was found many times. V usage is TRBV24-1 and J usage is TRBJ1-1; 7 bases fit TRBD1. Germline V gene sequence: CDR1 KGHDR, CDR2 SFDVKD. V shed 8 bases and J 1 base; nucleotides not matched to a gene: 3. The CDR3 sequence is 13 residues long. The CDR3 DNA reads TGTGCCACCAAGTCAGGGGGGAACACTGAAGCTTTCTTT. The encoded protein is CATKSGGNTEAFF.

This clonotype was detected ten times or more. The rearrangement uses TRBV5-1 and TRBJ2-1; D call uncertain. This CDR3 has 15 residues. The V gene lost 3 bases and the J gene lost 0 bases, with 10 bases spanning the gap. Germline CDR1 SGHRS, CDR2 YFSETQ. CDR3 loop: CASSSSRVSYNEQFF. For the CDR3, the DNA is TGCGCCAGCAGCTCTTCTAGAGTCTCCTACAATGAGCAGTTCTTC.

This clonotype was recorded many times. The chain recombines TRBV19 with TRBJ2-5; TRBD2 might be the D (5 bases). CDR3 size: 16 residues. V was shortened by 10 bases and J by 2 bases, with 23 bases between the two germline ends. Germline V lookup: CDR1 LNHDA, CDR2 SQIVND (reference sequence). CDR3 bases: TGTGCCACCGCGCCGGGGTATCGTAAGGGACAAGAGACCCAGTACTTC. It specifies CATAPGYRKGQETQYF.

This chain connects TRBV5-4 to TRBJ1-1; D call uncertain. The ends were cut back, 1 base at V and 4 bases at J, with 8 bases in the middle. Germline V gene data show CDR1 as SGHNT and CDR2 as YYREEE (reference sequence). CDR3 length: 13 residues. CDR3 bases: TGTGCCAGCAGCTTGAGAGTTTCCACTGAAGCTTTCTTT. This translates into CASSLRVSTEAFF.

This clonotype showed up many times. The chain recombines TRBV14 with TRBJ2-3; D call uncertain. The V gene lost 1 base and the J gene lost 6 bases, with 5 bases spanning the gap. The germline V gene has CDR1 SGHDN and CDR2 FVKESK. The CDR3 totals 12 residues. CDR3 region: CASSQGSDTQYF. In DNA, the CDR3 is TGTGCCAGCAGCCAAGGGTCGGATACGCAGTATTTT. Full variable domain (outside the CDR3, taken from reference TRBV14 and TRBJ2-3): EAGVTQFPSHSVIEKGQTVTLRCDPISGHDNLYWYRRVMGKEIKFLLHFVKESKQDESGMPNNRFLAERTGGTYSTLKVQPAELEDSGVYFCASSQGSDTQYFGPGTRLTVL.

This clonotype was seen more than once but under ten times. The gene calls are TRBV11-2 and TRBJ1-6, with D hard to call. There are 12 residues in the CDR3. Germline V CDR1 and CDR2: SGHAT, FQNNGV. Trimming took off 2 bases at V and 15 bases at J, with 11 bases between the two ends. The CDR3 sequence: CASSLLPGDLHF. The CDR3 DNA reads as TGTGCCAGCAGCTTATTACCGGGAGACCTCCACTTT.

This clonotype was seen ten or more times. The CDR3 reads CASSVGGGELFF. In DNA, the CDR3 is TGTGCCAGCAGCGTAGGAGGTGGGGAGCTGTTTTTT. The V and J genes are TRBV9 and TRBJ2-2; D is unresolved. CDR1 is SGDLS and CDR2 is YYNGEE in the germline V gene. V was trimmed by 0 bases and J by 8 bases, leaving 5 bases between them. CDR3 length: 12 residues.

In its sample, this clonotype was seen many times. The J gene is TRBJ2-3, the V gene TRBV20-1; D may be TRBD1 (6 bases). The CDR3 extends over 14 amino acids. Deletions cut 1 base from V and 6 bases from J, with 14 bases between. Looked up from germline, CDR1 is DFQATT and CDR2 is SNEGSKA (reference sequence). This CDR3 is CSARGRQDWDTQYF. CDR3 nucleotides: TGCAGTGCTAGAGGGAGACAGGATTGGGATACGCAGTATTTT.

This clonotype was recorded many times. V gene TRBV7-2 combines with J gene TRBJ2-2; D is perhaps TRBD1 or TRBD2 (6 bases each). V lost 4 bases, J lost 4 bases, and 16 bases lay in between. This CDR3 region has 16 residues. Germline-derived CDR1 and CDR2 are SGHTA and FQGNSA. The CDR3 nucleotides are TGTGCCAGCAGCTGGGATACAGGGCGGGGCACCGGGGAGCTGTTTTTT. Residues: CASSWDTGRGTGELFF.

This clonotype was counted ten times or more. The V and J genes are TRBV20-1 and TRBJ1-4; 7 bases line up with TRBD1. This CDR3 comprises 13 residues. V lost 2 bases to trimming and J lost 8 bases; unmatched junction nucleotides: 5. Germline V gives CDR1 DFQATT, CDR2 SNEGSKA (reference sequence). The CDR3 DNA sequence: TGCAGTGCTAGACTGGGACAGAACGAAAAACTGTTTTTT. Protein product: CSARLGQNEKLFF.

This clonotype was seen at least ten times. This chain joins TRBV10-3 and TRBJ1-1, with a tentative D call TRBD1 (5 bases). CDR3 length equals 13 residues. V lost 6 bases, J lost 1 base, and 9 bases lay in between. The germline gives CDR1 ENHRY, CDR2 SYGVKD. CDR3 DNA: TGTGCCATCAGGACTGGACAGAACACTGAAGCTTTCTTT. As protein: CAIRTGQNTEAFF.

This clonotype was seen more than once but under ten times. This CDR3 is CASSSPGRVGETQYF. The CDR3 DNA follows: TGTGCCAGCAGCTCCCCCGGGCGGGTAGGAGAGACCCAGTACTTC. This chain connects TRBV7-8 to TRBJ2-5; a possible D gene is TRBD2 (5 bases). The germline V gene encodes CDR1 SGHVS and CDR2 FQNEAQ. V gave up 4 bases and J gave up 4 bases, with 16 bases separating them. The length of the CDR3 is 15 residues.

In its sample, this clonotype was seen many times. The V call is TRBV28, the J call TRBJ2-7, with TRBD1 matching over 8 bases. The ends lost 3 bases at V and 4 bases at J; junction bases unmatched: 5. In germline, CDR1 is MDHEN, CDR2 SYDVKM. The CDR3 is 14 residues long. CDR3 in DNA: TGTGCCAGCAGTTTCGGGACAGGAGCGTACGAGCAGTACTTC. Encoded protein: CASSFGTGAYEQYF.

This clonotype has a count of ten or more. The J gene is TRBJ2-3, the V gene TRBV7-2, with D unclear. V dropped 1 base and J dropped 1 base, with 6 bases sitting between them. Germline V gene data show CDR1 as SGHTA and CDR2 as FQGNSA. The CDR3 has 14 residues. CDR3 DNA: TGTGCCAGCAGCTTAGTCCAGGGCACAGATACGCAGTATTTT. It translates to CASSLVQGTDTQYF.

This clonotype was detected ten times or more. The V and J genes are TRBV7-6 and TRBJ2-5; TRBD2 agrees at 16 bases. Trimming took 3 bases from V and 5 from J; bases not matched to a gene: 6. Per the germline V gene, CDR1 is SGHVS and CDR2 is FNYEAQ. The CDR3 runs to 17 residues. CDR3 bases: TGTGCCAGCAGCTTCGGGACTAGCGGGGGGGCCGGGGAGACCCAGTACTTC. The encoded protein is CASSFGTSGGAGETQYF.

A few counts support this clonotype. This chain joins TRBV11-1 and TRBJ2-3; no clear D gene. Germline V gives CDR1 SGHAT, CDR2 FQDESV (reference sequence). This CDR3 comprises 14 residues. V was clipped by 3 bases and J by 1 base, with 8 bases between them. CDR3 loop: CASSLGSRTDTQYF. Written as DNA, the CDR3 is TGTGCCAGCAGCTTGGGCAGCCGCACAGATACGCAGTATTTT.

The V gene is TRBV7-2, the J gene TRBJ2-5, with 9 nucleotides matching TRBD1. The V gene's germline CDR1 is SGHTA and CDR2 FQGNSA. There are 14 residues in the CDR3. Trimming removed 5 bases from V and 6 bases from J; junction bases left unmatched: 7. The CDR3 here is CASSPGQGRQTQYF. As DNA, the CDR3 is TGTGCCAGCAGCCCGGGACAGGGAAGGCAGACCCAGTACTTC.

There are many counts of this clonotype. The chain joins TRBV5-1 to TRBJ2-3; 8 positions match TRBD2. V shed 4 bases, J shed 2 bases, and the junction held 12 bases outside the gene matches. Germline CDR1 reads SGHRS; CDR2 reads YFSETQ. The CDR3 spans 17 residues. The CDR3 DNA reads as TGCGCCAGCAGCCCGATGGGACTAGTCTCGATCACAGATACGCAGTATTTT. Encoded protein: CASSPMGLVSITDTQYF. Supplemented by reference TRBV5-1 and TRBJ2-3, the full variable domain reads KAGVTQTPRYLIKTRGQQVTLSCSPISGHRSVSWYQQTPGQGLQFLFEYFSETQRNKGNFPGRFSGRQFSNSRSEMNVSTLELGDSALYLCASSPMGLVSITDTQYFGPGTRLTVL.